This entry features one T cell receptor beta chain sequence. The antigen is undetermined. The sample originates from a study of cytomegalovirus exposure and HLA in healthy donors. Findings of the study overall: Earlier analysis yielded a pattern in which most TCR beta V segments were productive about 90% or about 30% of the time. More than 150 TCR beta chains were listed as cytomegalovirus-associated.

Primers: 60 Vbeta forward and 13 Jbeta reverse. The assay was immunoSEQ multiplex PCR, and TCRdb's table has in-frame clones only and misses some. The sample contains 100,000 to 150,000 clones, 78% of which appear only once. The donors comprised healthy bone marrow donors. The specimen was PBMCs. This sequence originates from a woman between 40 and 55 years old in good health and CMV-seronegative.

This CDR3 is CASSWIRGEQYF. The CDR3 DNA is TGTGCCAGCAGTTGGATAAGGGGAGAGCAGTACTTC. The chain couples TRBV27 to TRBJ2-7; TRBD1 is a possible D gene (5 bases). The germline gives CDR1 MNHEY, CDR2 SMNVEV (reference sequence). V was cut by 4 bases and J by 7 bases, with 11 bases left in between. This CDR3 spans 12 amino acids.